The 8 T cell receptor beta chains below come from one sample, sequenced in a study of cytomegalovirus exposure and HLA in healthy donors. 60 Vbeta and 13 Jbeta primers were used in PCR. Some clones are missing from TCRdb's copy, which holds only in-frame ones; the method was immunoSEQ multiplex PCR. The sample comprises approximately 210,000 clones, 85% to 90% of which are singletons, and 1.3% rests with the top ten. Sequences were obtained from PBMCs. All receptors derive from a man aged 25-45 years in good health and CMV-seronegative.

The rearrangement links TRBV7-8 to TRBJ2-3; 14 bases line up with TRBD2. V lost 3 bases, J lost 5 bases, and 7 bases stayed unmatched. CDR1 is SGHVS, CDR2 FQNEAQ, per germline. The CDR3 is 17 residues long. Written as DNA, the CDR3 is TGTGCCAGCAGCTTTTCGGGACTAGCGGGAGTGGGAGATACGCAGTATTTT. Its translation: CASSFSGLAGVGDTQYF.

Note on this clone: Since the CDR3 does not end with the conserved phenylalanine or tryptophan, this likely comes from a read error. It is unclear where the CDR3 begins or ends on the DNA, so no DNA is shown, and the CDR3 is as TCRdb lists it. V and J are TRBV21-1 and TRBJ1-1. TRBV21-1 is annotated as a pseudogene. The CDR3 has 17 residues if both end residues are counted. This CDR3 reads CASSKDRNLDEITEAFL.

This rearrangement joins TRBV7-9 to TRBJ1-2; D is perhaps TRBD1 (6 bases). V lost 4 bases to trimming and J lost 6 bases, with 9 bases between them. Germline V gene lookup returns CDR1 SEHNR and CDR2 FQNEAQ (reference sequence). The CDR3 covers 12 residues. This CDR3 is CASSSNRDGYTF. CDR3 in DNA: TGTGCCAGCAGCTCTAACAGGGATGGCTACACCTTC.

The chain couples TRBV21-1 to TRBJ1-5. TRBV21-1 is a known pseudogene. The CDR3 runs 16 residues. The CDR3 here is CASSPPGEASNQPQHF. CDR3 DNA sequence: TGTGCCAGCAGCCCGCCCGGAGAGGCGAGCAATCAGCCCCAGCATTTT.

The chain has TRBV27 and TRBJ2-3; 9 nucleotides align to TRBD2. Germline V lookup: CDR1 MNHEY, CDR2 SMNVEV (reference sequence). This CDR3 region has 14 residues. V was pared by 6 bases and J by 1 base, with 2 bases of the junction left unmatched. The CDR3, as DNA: TGTGCCAGCAGAGCGGGAGGAGGCACAGATACGCAGTATTTT. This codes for CASRAGGGTDTQYF.

The CDR3 nucleotides are TGCGCCAGCAGCCAAGACCCGGACAGGTTTAATGAAAAACTGTTTTTT. This encodes CASSQDPDRFNEKLFF. This chain links TRBV4-1 with TRBJ1-4; 7 positions match TRBD1. The germline gives CDR1 MGHRA, CDR2 YSYEKL. The ends lost 0 bases at V and 4 bases at J; junction bases unmatched: 5. This CDR3 is built from 16 residues.

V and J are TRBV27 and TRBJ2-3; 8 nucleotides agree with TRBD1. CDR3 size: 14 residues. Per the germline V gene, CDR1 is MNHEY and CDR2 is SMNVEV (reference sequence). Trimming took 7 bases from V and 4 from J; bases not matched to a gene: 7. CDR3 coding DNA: TGTGCCAGCATGGTCCAGGGGGCTGCAGATACGCAGTATTTT. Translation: CASMVQGAADTQYF.

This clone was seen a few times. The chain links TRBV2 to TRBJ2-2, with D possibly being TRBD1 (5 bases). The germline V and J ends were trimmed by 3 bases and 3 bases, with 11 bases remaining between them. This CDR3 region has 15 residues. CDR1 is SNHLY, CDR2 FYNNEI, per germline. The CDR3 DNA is TGTGCCAGCAGTGACGGGCAGGGTGACACCGGGGAGCTGTTTTTT. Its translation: CASSDGQGDTGELFF.